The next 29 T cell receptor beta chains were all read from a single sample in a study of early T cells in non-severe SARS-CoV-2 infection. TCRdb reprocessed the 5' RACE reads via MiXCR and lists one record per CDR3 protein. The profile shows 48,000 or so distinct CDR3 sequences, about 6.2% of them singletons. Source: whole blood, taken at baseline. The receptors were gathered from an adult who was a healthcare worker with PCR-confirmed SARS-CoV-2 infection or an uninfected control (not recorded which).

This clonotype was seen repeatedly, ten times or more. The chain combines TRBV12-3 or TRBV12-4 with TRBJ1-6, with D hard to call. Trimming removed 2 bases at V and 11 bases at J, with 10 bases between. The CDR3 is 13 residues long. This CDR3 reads CASSLTQKAPLHF. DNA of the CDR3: TGTGCCAGCAGTTTAACACAGAAGGCACCCCTCCACTTT.

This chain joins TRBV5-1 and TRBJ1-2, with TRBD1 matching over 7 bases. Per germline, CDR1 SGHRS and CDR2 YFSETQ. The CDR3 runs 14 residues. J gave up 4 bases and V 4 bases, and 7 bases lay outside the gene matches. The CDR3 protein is CASSNSGTAYGYTF. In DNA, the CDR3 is TGCGCCAGCAGCAATTCCGGGACAGCCTATGGCTACACCTTC.

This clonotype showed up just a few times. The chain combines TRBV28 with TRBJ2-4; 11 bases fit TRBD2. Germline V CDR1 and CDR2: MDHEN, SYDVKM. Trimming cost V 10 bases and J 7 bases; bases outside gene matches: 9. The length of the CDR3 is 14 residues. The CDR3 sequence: CATGNLAGGNIQYF. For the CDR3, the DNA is TGTGCCACCGGAAACTTAGCGGGGGGGAACATTCAGTACTTC.

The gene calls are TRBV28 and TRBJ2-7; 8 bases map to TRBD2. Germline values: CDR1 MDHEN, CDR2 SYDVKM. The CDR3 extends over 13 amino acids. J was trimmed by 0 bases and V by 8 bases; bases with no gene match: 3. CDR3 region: CASQRGSSYEQYF. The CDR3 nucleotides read TGTGCCAGCCAGCGGGGGTCCTCCTACGAGCAGTACTTC.

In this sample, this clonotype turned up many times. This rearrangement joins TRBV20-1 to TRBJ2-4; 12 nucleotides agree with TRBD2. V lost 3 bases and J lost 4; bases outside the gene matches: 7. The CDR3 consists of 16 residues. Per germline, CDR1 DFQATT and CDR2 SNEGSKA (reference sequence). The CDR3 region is CSASETSGRWKNIQYF. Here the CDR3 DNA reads TGCAGTGCTAGCGAGACTAGCGGGAGATGGAAAAACATTCAGTACTTC.

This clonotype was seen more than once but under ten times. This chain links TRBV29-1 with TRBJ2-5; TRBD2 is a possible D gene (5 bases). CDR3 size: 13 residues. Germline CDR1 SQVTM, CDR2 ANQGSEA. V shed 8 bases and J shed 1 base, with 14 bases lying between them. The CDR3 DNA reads TGCAGCTTCCTGACCGGGATCCAAGAGACCCAGTACTTC. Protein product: CSFLTGIQETQYF.

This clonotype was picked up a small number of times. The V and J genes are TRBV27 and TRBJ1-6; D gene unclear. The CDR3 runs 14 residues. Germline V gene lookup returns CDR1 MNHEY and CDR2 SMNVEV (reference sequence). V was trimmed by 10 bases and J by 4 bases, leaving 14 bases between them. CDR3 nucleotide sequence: TGTGCCACGGCGGGTCCGGGGTATAATTCACCCCTCCACTTT. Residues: CATAGPGYNSPLHF.

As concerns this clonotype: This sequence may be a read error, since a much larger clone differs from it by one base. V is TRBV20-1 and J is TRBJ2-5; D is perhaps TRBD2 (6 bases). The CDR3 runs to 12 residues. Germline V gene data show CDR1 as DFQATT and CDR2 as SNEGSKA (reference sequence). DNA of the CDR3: TGCAGTGGTAGAGCCGGGGGAGAGACCCAGTACTTC. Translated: CSGRAGGETQYF.

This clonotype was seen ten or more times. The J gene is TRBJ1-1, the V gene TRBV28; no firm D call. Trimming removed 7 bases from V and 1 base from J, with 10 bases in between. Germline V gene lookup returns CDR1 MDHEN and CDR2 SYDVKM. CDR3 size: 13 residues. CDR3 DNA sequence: TGTGCCAGCATCCGGACTGAGAACACTGAAGCTTTCTTT. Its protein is CASIRTENTEAFF. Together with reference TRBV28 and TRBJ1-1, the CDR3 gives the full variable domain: DVKVTQSSRYLVKRTGEKVFLECVQDMDHENMFWYRQDPGLGLRLIYFSYDVKMKEKGDIPEGYSVSREKKERFSLILESASTNQTSMYLCASIRTENTEAFFGQGTRLTVV.

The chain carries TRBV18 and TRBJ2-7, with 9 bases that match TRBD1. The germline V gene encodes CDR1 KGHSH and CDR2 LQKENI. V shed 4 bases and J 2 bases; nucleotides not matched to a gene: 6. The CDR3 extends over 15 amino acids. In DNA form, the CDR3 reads TGTGCCAGCTCACTTAAGGGACAGGGCCCCTACGAGCAGTACTTC. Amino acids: CASSLKGQGPYEQYF. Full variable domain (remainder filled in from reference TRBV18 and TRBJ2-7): NAGVMQNPRHLVRRRGQEARLRCSPMKGHSHVYWYRQLPEEGLKFMVYLQKENIIDESGMPKERFSAEFPKEGPSILRIQQVVRGDSAAYFCASSLKGQGPYEQYFGPGTRLTVT.

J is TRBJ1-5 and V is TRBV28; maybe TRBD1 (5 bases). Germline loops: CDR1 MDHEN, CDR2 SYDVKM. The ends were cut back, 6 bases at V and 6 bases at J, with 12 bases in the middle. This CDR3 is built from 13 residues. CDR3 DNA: TGTGCCAGCAGCCCTGGGGGGTTTCAGCCCCAGCATTTT. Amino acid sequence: CASSPGGFQPQHF.

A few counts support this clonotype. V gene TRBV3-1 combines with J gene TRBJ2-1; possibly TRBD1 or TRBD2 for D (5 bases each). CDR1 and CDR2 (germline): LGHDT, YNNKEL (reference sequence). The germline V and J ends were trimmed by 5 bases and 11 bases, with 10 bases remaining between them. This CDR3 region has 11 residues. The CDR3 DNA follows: TGTGCCAGCAGCTCGGGACCCAAGCAGTTCTTC. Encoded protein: CASSSGPKQFF.

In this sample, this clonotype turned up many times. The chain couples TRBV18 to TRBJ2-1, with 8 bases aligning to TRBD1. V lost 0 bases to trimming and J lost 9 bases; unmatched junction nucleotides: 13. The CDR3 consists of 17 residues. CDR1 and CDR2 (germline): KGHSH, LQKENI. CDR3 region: CASSPPKGQGRGSEQFF. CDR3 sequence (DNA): TGTGCCAGCTCACCACCGAAAGGACAGGGTCGCGGAAGTGAGCAGTTCTTC.

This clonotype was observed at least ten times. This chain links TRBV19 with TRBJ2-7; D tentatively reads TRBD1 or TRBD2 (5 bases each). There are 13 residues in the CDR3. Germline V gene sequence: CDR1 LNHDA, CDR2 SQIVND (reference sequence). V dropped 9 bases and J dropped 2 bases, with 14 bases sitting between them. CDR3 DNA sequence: TGTGCCAGCTCACCCGGGACCCCCTACGAGCAGTACTTC. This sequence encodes CASSPGTPYEQYF.

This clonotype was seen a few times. The CDR3 reads CASRPYRDPSYEQYF. The CDR3 DNA is TGTGCCAGCAGACCTTACCGGGACCCCTCCTACGAGCAGTACTTC. This chain connects TRBV7-8 to TRBJ2-7; D might be TRBD1 or TRBD2, each matching 5 bases. Trimming took off 6 bases at V and 0 bases at J, with 15 bases between the two ends. This CDR3 is built from 15 residues. In germline, CDR1 is SGHVS, CDR2 FQNEAQ. Using reference TRBV7-8 and TRBJ2-7 for the parts outside the CDR3, the full variable domain is GAGVSQSPRYKVAKRGQDVALRCDPISGHVSLFWYQQALGQGPEFLTYFQNEAQLDKSGLPSDRFFAERPEGSVSTLKIQRTQQEDSAVYLCASRPYRDPSYEQYFGPGTRLTVT.

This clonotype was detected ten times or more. CDR3 nucleotide sequence: TGTGCCAGCAGCTTAGACCACCTAGGACATCAAGAGACCCAGTACTTC. It translates to CASSLDHLGHQETQYF. V gene TRBV11-2 combines with J gene TRBJ2-5; perhaps TRBD1 as D (5 bases). Deletions cut 0 bases from V and 2 bases from J, with 13 bases between. CDR1 SGHAT and CDR2 FQNNGV come from the germline V gene. CDR3 length: 16 amino acids.

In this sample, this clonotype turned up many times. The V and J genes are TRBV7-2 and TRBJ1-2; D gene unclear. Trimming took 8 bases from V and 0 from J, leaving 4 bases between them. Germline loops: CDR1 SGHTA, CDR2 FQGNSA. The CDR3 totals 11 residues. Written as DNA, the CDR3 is TGTGCCAGCGGGTCTAACTATGGCTACACCTTC. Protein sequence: CASGSNYGYTF.

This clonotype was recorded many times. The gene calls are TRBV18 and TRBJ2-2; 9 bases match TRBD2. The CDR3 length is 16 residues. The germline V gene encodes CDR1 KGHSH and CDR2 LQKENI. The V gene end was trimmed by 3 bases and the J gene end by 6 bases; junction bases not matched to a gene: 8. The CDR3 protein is CASSPHLAGEAGELFF. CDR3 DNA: TGTGCCAGCTCACCTCACTTAGCGGGAGAGGCCGGGGAGCTGTTTTTT.

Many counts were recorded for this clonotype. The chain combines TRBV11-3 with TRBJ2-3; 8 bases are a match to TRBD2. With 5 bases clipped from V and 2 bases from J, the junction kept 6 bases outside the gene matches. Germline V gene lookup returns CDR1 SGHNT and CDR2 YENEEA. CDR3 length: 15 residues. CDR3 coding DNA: TGTGCCAGCAGCCCAGGCGGGGGGCCCACAGATACGCAGTATTTT. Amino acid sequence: CASSPGGGPTDTQYF.

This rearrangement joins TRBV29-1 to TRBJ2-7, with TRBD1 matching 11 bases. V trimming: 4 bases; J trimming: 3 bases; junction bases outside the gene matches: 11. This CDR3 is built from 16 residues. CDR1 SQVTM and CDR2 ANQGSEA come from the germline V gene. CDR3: CSVGSPTGTGGYEQYF. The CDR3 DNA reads TGCAGCGTTGGCTCCCCGACCGGGACAGGGGGCTACGAGCAGTACTTC.

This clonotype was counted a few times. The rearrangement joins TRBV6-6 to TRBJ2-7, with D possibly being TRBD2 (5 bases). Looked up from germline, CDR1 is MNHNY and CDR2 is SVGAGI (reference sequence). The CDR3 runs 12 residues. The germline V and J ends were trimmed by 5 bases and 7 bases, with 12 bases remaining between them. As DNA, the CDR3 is TGTGCCAGCAGTCTTCCCCCGGGGGAGCAGTACTTC. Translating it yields CASSLPPGEQYF.

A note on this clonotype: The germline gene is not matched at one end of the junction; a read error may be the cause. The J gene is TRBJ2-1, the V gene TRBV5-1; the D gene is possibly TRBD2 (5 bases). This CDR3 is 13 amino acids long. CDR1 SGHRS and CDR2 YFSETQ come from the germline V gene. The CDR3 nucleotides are TGCGCCGCGCAACCTCCGGGAAACAACGAGCAGTTCTTC. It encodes CAAQPPGNNEQFF.

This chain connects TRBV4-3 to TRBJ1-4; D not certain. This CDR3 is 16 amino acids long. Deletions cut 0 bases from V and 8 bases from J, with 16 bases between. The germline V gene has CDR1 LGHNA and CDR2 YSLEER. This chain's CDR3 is CASSQDLPGISEKLFF. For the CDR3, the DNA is TGCGCCAGCAGCCAAGATCTCCCGGGTATTTCGGAAAAACTGTTTTTT.

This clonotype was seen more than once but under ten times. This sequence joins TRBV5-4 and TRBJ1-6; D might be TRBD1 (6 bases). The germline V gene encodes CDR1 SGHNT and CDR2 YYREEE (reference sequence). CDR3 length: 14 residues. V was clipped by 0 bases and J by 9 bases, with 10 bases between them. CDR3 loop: CASSLGGAGSPLHF. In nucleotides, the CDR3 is TGTGCCAGCAGCTTGGGGGGGGCAGGTTCACCCCTCCACTTT.

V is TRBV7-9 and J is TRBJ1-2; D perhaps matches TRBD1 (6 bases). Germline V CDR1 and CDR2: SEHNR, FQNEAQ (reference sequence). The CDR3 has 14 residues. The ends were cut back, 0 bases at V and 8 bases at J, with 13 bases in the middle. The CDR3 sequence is CASSLAGRGTGYTF. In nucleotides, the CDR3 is TGTGCCAGCAGCTTAGCAGGCAGGGGCACCGGCTACACCTTC.

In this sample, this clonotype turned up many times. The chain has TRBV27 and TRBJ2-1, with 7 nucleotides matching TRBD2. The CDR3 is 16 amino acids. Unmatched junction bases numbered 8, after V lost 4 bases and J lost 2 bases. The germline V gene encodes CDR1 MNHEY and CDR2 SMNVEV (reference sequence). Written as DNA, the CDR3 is TGTGCCAGCAGTTCCCCTAGCGGACTTACCTACAATGAGCAGTTCTTC. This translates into CASSSPSGLTYNEQFF.

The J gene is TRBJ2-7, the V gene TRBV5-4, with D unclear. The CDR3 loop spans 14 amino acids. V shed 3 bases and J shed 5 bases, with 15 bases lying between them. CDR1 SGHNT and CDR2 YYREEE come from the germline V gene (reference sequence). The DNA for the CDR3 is TGTGCCAGCAGCTCCCAAGGTACCATTCACGAGCAGTACTTC. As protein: CASSSQGTIHEQYF.

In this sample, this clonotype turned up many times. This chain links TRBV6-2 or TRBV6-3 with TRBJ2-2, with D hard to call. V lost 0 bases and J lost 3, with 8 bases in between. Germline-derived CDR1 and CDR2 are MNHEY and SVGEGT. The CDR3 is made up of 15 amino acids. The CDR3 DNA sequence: TGTGCCAGCAGTTACTCGAGTACCGACACCGGGGAGCTGTTTTTT. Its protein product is CASSYSSTDTGELFF.

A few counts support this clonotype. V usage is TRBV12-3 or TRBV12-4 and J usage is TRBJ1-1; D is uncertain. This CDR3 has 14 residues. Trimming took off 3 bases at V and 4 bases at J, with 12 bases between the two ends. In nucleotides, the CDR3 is TGTGCCAGCAGTTTGTCGGGAGTTCGCACTGAAGCTTTCTTT. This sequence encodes CASSLSGVRTEAFF.